These T cell receptor beta chains were read from a single sample in a study of T cells in tumors after PD-1 blockade. TCRdb keeps only in-frame clones here, not all; method: immunoSEQ multiplex PCR. The data hold around 34,000 clones, with approximately 70% observed a single time. Sequenced here: PBMCs, sampled after anti-PD-1 treatment. The source of these receptors is a human donor with basal cell carcinoma. Each CDR3 is given with its conserved first and last residue. A D gene is named only where the DNA matches it firmly. Expanded clones are given a class, and other clones once, few, many or no size at all.

CDR3 length	clone size	D gene	J gene	V gene	CDR3 protein	CDR3 DNA
15	few	TRBD1	TRBJ2-1	TRBV5-3	CARSSAGQGFNEQFF	TGTGCCAGAAGCTCCGCGGGACAGGGGTTCAATGAGCAGTTCTTC
11	.	.	TRBJ1-5	TRBV5-3	CVVREAQPQHF	TGTGTCGTTCGGGAGGCTCAGCCCCAGCATTTT
14	.	TRBD1	TRBJ1-1	TRBV30	CAWSSGQGVAEAFF	TGTGCCTGGAGTTCGGGACAGGGAGTGGCTGAAGCTTTCTTT
15	.	TRBD2	TRBJ2-3	TRBV9	CASSRGLAGPDTQYF	TGTGCCAGCAGCAGGGGACTAGCGGGACCAGATACGCAGTATTTT
16	.	.	TRBJ1-6	TRBV4-3	CASSQEATTYNSPLHF	TGCGCCAGCAGCCAAGAAGCGACGACCTATAATTCACCCCTCCACTTT
12	.	.	TRBJ2-1	TRBV12-3/TRBV12-4	CASSSGLDEQFF	TGTGCCAGCAGTTCGGGGTTAGATGAGCAGTTCTTC
10	.	.	TRBJ2-4	TRBV10-1	CAIGWHIQYF	TGCGCCATCGGGTGGCACATTCAGTACTTC
16	.	.	TRBJ2-7	TRBV6-5	CASSYSNQGSHYEQYF	TGTGCCAGCAGTTACTCGAACCAGGGGTCCCACTACGAGCAGTACTTC
13	.	.	TRBJ2-7	TRBV6-2/TRBV6-3	CASSDPTFSEQYF	TGTGCCAGCAGCGATCCAACATTCTCCGAGCAGTACTTC
14	.	TRBD2	TRBJ2-1	TRBV13	CASSLRGGRNEQFF	TGTGCCAGCAGCCTGCGGGGGGGCCGCAATGAGCAGTTCTTC
15	.	TRBD1	TRBJ1-5	TRBV27	CASSKGQGRGQPQHF	TGTGCCAGCAGTAAGGGACAGGGGAGGGGTCAGCCCCAGCATTTT
13	few	.	TRBJ2-2	TRBV19	CASSRPGERELFF	TGTGCCAGTAGTAGGCCAGGGGAAAGGGAGCTGTTTTTT
14	.	.	TRBJ1-1	TRBV3-1/TRBV3-2	CASSLPGLNTEAFF	TGTGCCAGCAGCCTACCGGGACTCAACACTGAAGCTTTCTTT
13	.	.	TRBJ2-1	TRBV5-1	CASSLGSHNEQFF	TGCGCCAGCAGCCTGGGGAGCCACAATGAGCAGTTCTTC
16	.	.	TRBJ1-5	TRBV5-8	CASSLYGGAGNQPQHF	TGTGCCAGCAGCTTGTATGGTGGGGCAGGGAATCAGCCCCAGCATTTT
13	.	.	TRBJ1-2	TRBV6-5	CASRQVVMDGYTF	TGTGCCAGCAGGCAGGTGGTTATGGATGGCTACACCTTC
16	.	.	TRBJ2-5	TRBV11-1	CASSLGGTLYQETQYF	TGTGCCAGCAGCTTAGGAGGGACTTTGTACCAAGAGACCCAGTACTTC
16	.	.	TRBJ2-7	TRBV27	CASSARDTVSSYEQYF	TGTGCCAGCAGTGCTAGGGACACCGTGAGCTCCTACGAGCAGTACTTC
17	.	TRBD2	TRBJ2-1	TRBV5-4	CASSPRGLAGAPNEQFF	TGTGCCAGCAGCCCCCGGGGACTAGCGGGAGCCCCCAATGAGCAGTTCTTC
14	.	.	TRBJ2-3	TRBV27	CASSQGSSWDTQYF	TGTGCCAGCAGTCAAGGGTCTAGCTGGGATACGCAGTATTTT
14	.	TRBD1	TRBJ2-1	TRBV7-9	CASSSRQGRNEQFF	TGTGCCAGCAGCTCCCGACAGGGGCGGAATGAGCAGTTCTTC
14	.	.	TRBJ2-7	TRBV7-9	CASSPPPTVYEQYF	TGTGCCAGCAGCCCACCCCCGACAGTGTACGAGCAGTACTTC
16	.	.	TRBJ1-2	TRBV5-8	CASSLPSSWPFYGYTF	TGTGCCAGCAGCCTCCCTTCAAGTTGGCCATTCTATGGCTACACCTTC
18	.	.	TRBJ2-1	TRBV3-1/TRBV3-2	CASSQEIPSEASYNEQFF	TGTGCCAGCAGCCAAGAAATTCCGTCTGAGGCCTCCTACAATGAGCAGTTCTTC
15	.	.	TRBJ2-7	TRBV7-9	CASSSELEGEYEQYF	TGTGCCAGCAGCTCCGAACTAGAGGGGGAATACGAGCAGTACTTC
15	.	TRBD2	TRBJ2-3	TRBV7-9	CASSPRLAGVDTQYF	TGTGCCAGCAGCCCTCGACTAGCGGGGGTTGATACGCAGTATTTT
14	.	.	TRBJ1-4	TRBV19	CASSPGLSNEKLFF	TGTGCCAGTAGTCCCGGGCTGTCTAATGAAAAACTGTTTTTT
16	.	.	TRBJ1-1	TRBV27	CASRVAGGERNTEAFF	TGTGCCAGTCGAGTGGCGGGGGGAGAAAGGAACACTGAAGCTTTCTTT
16	.	TRBD2	TRBJ2-5	TRBV7-2	CASSSLGLAGGGAQYF	TGTGCCAGCAGCTCCCTTGGACTAGCGGGAGGGGGGGCCCAGTACTTC
13	.	.	TRBJ1-1	TRBV27	CATGPNGNTEAFF	TGTGCCACAGGCCCTAACGGGAACACTGAAGCTTTCTTT
15	once	.	TRBJ1-1	TRBV5-1	CASSLAGRKETEAFF	TGCGCCAGCAGCTTGGCCGGCAGGAAGGAAACTGAAGCTTTCTTT
15	once	TRBD1	TRBJ1-5	TRBV6-2/TRBV6-3	CASSSGQVGNQPQHF	TGTGCCAGCAGCTCGGGACAGGTCGGCAATCAGCCCCAGCATTTT
13	.	.	TRBJ1-4	TRBV30	CAREGPASEKLFF	TGTGCCCGGGAAGGCCCAGCGTCTGAAAAACTGTTTTTT
15	.	.	TRBJ1-6	TRBV2	CASTPEPTGDSPLHF	TGTGCCAGCACCCCTGAGCCCACTGGGGATTCACCCCTCCACTTT
14	once	TRBD2	TRBJ2-1	TRBV10-2	CASSATTSGNEQFF	TGCGCCAGCAGTGCGACGACTAGCGGTAATGAGCAGTTCTTC
14	.	.	TRBJ1-2	TRBV19	CASSHRGRDYGYTF	TGTGCCAGTAGCCATAGGGGCAGGGATTATGGCTACACCTTC
13	.	.	TRBJ2-5	TRBV7-3	CASSLDQMKTQYF	TGTGCCAGCAGCTTAGACCAGATGAAGACCCAGTACTTC
17	.	.	TRBJ2-6	TRBV7-8	CASSPVWFGAGANVLTF	TGTGCCAGCAGCCCCGTTTGGTTTGGAGCTGGGGCCAACGTCCTGACTTTC
15	once	TRBD1	TRBJ1-5	TRBV19	CASTVGQGSRQPQHF	TGTGCCAGTACCGTGGGACAGGGCTCGAGACAGCCCCAGCATTTT
15	few	.	TRBJ2-7	TRBV19	CASSTQLMAGYEQYF	TGTGCCAGTAGTACCCAACTAATGGCCGGCTACGAGCAGTACTTC
13	.	.	TRBJ1-1	TRBV11-3	CASNPSGGNEAFF	TGTGCCAGCAACCCGTCTGGGGGGAACGAAGCTTTCTTT
17	.	TRBD1	TRBJ1-2	TRBV5-1	CASRPGQGTLSNYGYTF	TGCGCCAGCAGGCCGGGACAGGGGACGTTGTCTAACTATGGCTACACCTTC
14	.	.	TRBJ1-5	TRBV29-1	CSVDGRASNQPQHF	TGCAGCGTGGACGGACGGGCTAGCAATCAGCCCCAGCATTTT
13	.	.	TRBJ2-2	TRBV9	CASTGLGSGELFF	TGTGCCAGCACAGGACTCGGTTCTGGGGAGCTGTTTTTT
13	.	.	TRBJ1-1	TRBV6-1	CASSDVTGFGAFF	TGTGCCAGCAGTGATGTAACAGGGTTCGGGGCTTTCTTT
13	.	TRBD2	TRBJ2-5	TRBV28	CASRTSGPETQYF	TGTGCCAGTAGGACTAGCGGCCCAGAGACCCAGTACTTC
14	.	TRBD2	TRBJ2-3	TRBV2	CASTYSLAGDTQYF	TGTGCCAGCACCTACTCACTAGCGGGAGATACGCAGTATTTT
16	once	TRBD1	TRBJ1-3	TRBV29-1	CSVSNPQGDSGNTIYF	TGCAGCGTTTCTAATCCACAGGGGGACTCTGGAAACACCATATATTTT
13	few	.	TRBJ1-2	TRBV24-1	CATSDLQGYGYTF	TGTGCCACCAGTGATTTGCAAGGGTATGGCTACACCTTC
16	.	TRBD2	TRBJ2-1	TRBV7-9	CASSPASSGRGNEQFF	TGTGCCAGCAGCCCCGCTTCTAGCGGGAGGGGGAATGAGCAGTTCTTC
14	.	.	TRBJ1-2	TRBV6-5	CASTELTGSYGYTF	TGTGCCAGCACCGAGCTGACAGGAAGCTATGGCTACACCTTC
13	.	.	TRBJ1-1	TRBV6-5	CASSYEGGVEAFF	TGTGCCAGCAGTTACGAGGGAGGGGTTGAAGCTTTCTTT
16	.	.	TRBJ1-1	TRBV19	CASSIGQGRGGTEAFF	TGTGCCAGTAGTATAGGCCAGGGTAGAGGCGGCACTGAAGCTTTCTTT
13	.	.	TRBJ1-2	TRBV6-5	CASRKELNYGYTF	TGTGCCAGCCGGAAAGAGCTTAACTATGGCTACACCTTC
11	once	.	TRBJ2-7	TRBV28	CASTHLYEQYF	TGTGCCAGCACCCATTTGTACGAGCAGTACTTC
15	.	.	TRBJ1-4	TRBV7-6	CASSLFGQTNEKLFF	TGTGCCAGCAGCTTATTTGGACAAACTAATGAAAAACTGTTTTTT
15	once	.	TRBJ1-3	TRBV30	CAWSLTDYRGNTIYF	TGTGCCTGGAGCCTAACCGACTACAGGGGAAACACCATATATTTT
15	.	TRBD1	TRBJ2-4	TRBV6-5	CASSTGTARKNIQYF	TGTGCCAGCAGTACCGGGACAGCGCGAAAAAACATTCAGTACTTC